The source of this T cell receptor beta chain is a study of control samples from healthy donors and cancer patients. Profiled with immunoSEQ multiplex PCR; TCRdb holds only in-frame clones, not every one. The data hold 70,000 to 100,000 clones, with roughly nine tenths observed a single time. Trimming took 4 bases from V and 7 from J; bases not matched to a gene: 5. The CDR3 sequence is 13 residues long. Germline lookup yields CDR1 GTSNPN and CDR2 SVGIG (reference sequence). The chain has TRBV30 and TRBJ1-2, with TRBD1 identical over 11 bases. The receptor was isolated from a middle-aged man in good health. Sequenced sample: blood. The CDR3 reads CAWNAGTGGGYTF. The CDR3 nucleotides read TGTGCCTGGAATGCCGGGACAGGGGGTGGCTACACCTTC.